This note documents a single TCR beta chain sequence. No antigen is known for it. The CDR3 length is 16 residues. Germline-derived CDR1 and CDR2 are LGHNA and YNFKEQ. The V end lost 1 base, the J end lost 2 bases, and 14 bases lay between the germline ends. The data belong to a study of beta chain features in type 1 diabetes. The isolated RNA, all of it, was reverse transcribed, so expressed TCRB transcripts were what got sequenced. Each sample of naive, central memory or regulatory T cells had, on average, around 3.5 million reads. Repertoires were generated with immunoSEQ multiplex PCR, while TCRdb's copy carries only in-frame clones and drops some. The table records around 600,000 clones, over 10% of them present only once. Study results and caveats: A greater similarity of naive, central memory and Treg TCRB repertoires was seen among patients than among healthy donors. When cDNA is sequenced, cells with high TCR expression could be over-represented. VDJ junctions from patients with type 1 diabetes contained fewer insertions and more deletions. Across all four CD4+ subsets, people with type 1 diabetes showed modestly shorter TCRB CDR3s.

The TCR was taken from a man aged 25 to 45 with type 1 diabetes. The chain couples TRBV4-2 to TRBJ2-5; maybe TRBD1 (6 bases). Sequenced input: naive CD4+ T cells from blood. The CDR3 protein is CASSQGAIGGQETQYF. DNA of the CDR3: TGTGCCAGCAGCCAAGGTGCCATAGGGGGACAAGAGACCCAGTACTTC.